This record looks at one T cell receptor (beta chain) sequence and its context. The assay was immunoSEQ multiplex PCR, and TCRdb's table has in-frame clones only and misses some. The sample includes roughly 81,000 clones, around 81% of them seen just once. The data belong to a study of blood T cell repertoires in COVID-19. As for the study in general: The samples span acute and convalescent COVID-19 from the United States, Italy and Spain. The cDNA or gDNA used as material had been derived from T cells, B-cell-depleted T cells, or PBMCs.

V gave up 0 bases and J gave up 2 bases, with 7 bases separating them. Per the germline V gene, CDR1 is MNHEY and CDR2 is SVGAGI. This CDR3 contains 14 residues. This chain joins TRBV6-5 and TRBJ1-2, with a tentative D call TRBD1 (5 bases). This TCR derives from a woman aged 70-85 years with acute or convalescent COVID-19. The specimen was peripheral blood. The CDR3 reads CASSYSQGNYGYTF. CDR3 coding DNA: TGTGCCAGCAGTTACTCTCAGGGAAACTATGGCTACACCTTC.